Given below is one TCR beta chain in context. The CDR3 is made up of 13 amino acids. The germline V gene encodes CDR1 SQVTM and CDR2 ANQGSEA. The germline V and J ends were trimmed by 2 bases and 3 bases, with 10 bases remaining between them. Profiling relied on immunoSEQ multiplex PCR, and the TCRdb table lists in-frame clones only, not all of them. The sample lists almost 95,000 clones; around nine tenths were seen once. The data were obtained in a study of control samples from healthy donors and cancer patients. This sequence joins TRBV29-1 and TRBJ2-5; either TRBD1 or TRBD2 may fit D (6 bases each). The sequence came from a woman between 18 and 29 years old in good health. Input material: blood. CDR3 nucleotides: TGCAGCGTTGAATGGGGGGCCAAAGAGACCCAGTACTTC. Amino acid sequence: CSVEWGAKETQYF.